These 18 T cell receptor beta chains originate from one sample sequenced in a study of T cells after yellow fever vaccination. In TCRdb, the 5' RACE reads were re-called with MiXCR into one record per CDR3 protein. The sample yields a few hundred thousand distinct CDR3 sequences, almost 4% seen once. Sequenced here: PBMCs, sampled 5 days after the yellow fever booster vaccination. The receptors stem from a man aged 18 to 30 who received the YFV17D yellow fever vaccine.

The J gene is TRBJ2-5, the V gene TRBV6-6; D is possibly TRBD1 or TRBD2 (6 bases each). V lost 7 bases and J 5 bases, leaving 14 bases between the germline ends. CDR3 length: 13 amino acids. CDR1 and CDR2 from the germline V gene are MNHNY and SVGAGI (reference sequence). The CDR3: CASNVQGLETQYF. Written as DNA, the CDR3 is TGTGCCAGCAACGTACAGGGACTTGAGACCCAGTACTTC.

The chain has TRBV6-5 and TRBJ2-5; D tentatively reads TRBD1 or TRBD2 (5 bases each). The V gene lost 4 bases and the J gene lost 5 bases, with 14 bases spanning the gap. There are 14 residues in the CDR3. Germline V CDR1 and CDR2: MNHEY, SVGAGI. CDR3 sequence (DNA): TGTGCCAGCAGTTGGACTGGACAAGGCGAGACCCAGTACTTC. It specifies CASSWTGQGETQYF.

This rearrangement joins TRBV6-5 to TRBJ2-5; 10 nucleotides match TRBD2. V lost 0 bases to trimming and J lost 3 bases; unmatched junction nucleotides: 7. This CDR3 has 17 residues. Germline CDR1 and CDR2: MNHEY and SVGAGI. The CDR3 DNA follows: TGTGCCAGCAGTTACTCTCCGGCTAGCGGGGGTAAAGAGACCCAGTACTTC. Its translation: CASSYSPASGGKETQYF.

This clonotype appeared a few times. CDR3 loop: CASSFSGGGINQPQHF. The CDR3 DNA sequence: TGTGCCAGCAGCTTTTCGGGGGGGGGTATCAATCAGCCCCAGCATTTT. The rearrangement joins TRBV7-3 to TRBJ1-5; possibly TRBD1 for D (5 bases). CDR1 and CDR2 from the germline V gene are SGHTA and FQGTGA. This CDR3 contains 16 residues. Trimming removed 3 bases at V and 3 bases at J, with 15 bases between.

V is TRBV6-2 or TRBV6-3 and J is TRBJ1-1; D ambiguous. Germline V gene data show CDR1 as MNHEY and CDR2 as SVGEGT. V gave up 3 bases and J gave up 0 bases, with 8 bases separating them. The CDR3 loop spans 14 amino acids. The DNA of the CDR3 is TGTGCCAGCAGTTATCACGCGGTGAACACTGAAGCTTTCTTT. Amino acid sequence: CASSYHAVNTEAFF.

At least ten counts were recorded for this clonotype. The V call is TRBV4-3, the J call TRBJ2-3, with 7 positions matching TRBD1. The CDR3 contains 16 residues. With V trimmed by 4 bases and J by 3 bases, 10 bases remained unmatched. Germline CDR1 LGHNA, CDR2 YSLEER. This CDR3 is CASSPVPGQTTDTQYF. CDR3 coding DNA: TGCGCCAGCAGCCCCGTCCCGGGACAGACAACAGATACGCAGTATTTT.

This clonotype turned up a few times. The chain employs TRBV6-2 or TRBV6-3 and TRBJ1-2; D is undetermined. CDR3 size: 12 residues. Per germline, CDR1 MNHEY and CDR2 SVGEGT. V shed 4 bases and J shed 5 bases, with 8 bases lying between them. CDR3 loop: CASSFIGYGYTF. The CDR3 DNA sequence: TGTGCCAGCAGTTTCATAGGGTATGGCTACACCTTC.

This clonotype has only a few counts. The V gene is TRBV5-6, the J gene TRBJ1-6; 10 nucleotides match TRBD1. The CDR3 spans 17 residues. Unmatched junction bases numbered 9, after V lost 0 bases and J lost 9 bases. Germline-derived CDR1 and CDR2 are SGHDT and YYEEEE. The CDR3 protein is CASSLAVGTGVSSPLHF. CDR3 nucleotides: TGTGCCAGCAGCTTGGCCGTTGGGACAGGGGTTAGTTCACCCCTCCACTTT.

At least ten counts were recorded for this clonotype. The gene calls are TRBV5-1 and TRBJ2-3; possibly TRBD1 for D (5 bases). In germline, CDR1 is SGHRS, CDR2 YFSETQ. V lost 3 bases, J lost 7 bases, and 15 bases lay in between. This CDR3 has 14 amino acids. This CDR3 reads CASSYGALGNTQYF. CDR3 coding DNA: TGCGCCAGCAGCTATGGGGCATTGGGGAATACGCAGTATTTT.

This clonotype has a count of ten or more. The rearrangement uses TRBV7-2 and TRBJ2-1; 9 nucleotides match TRBD2. The CDR3 is made up of 14 amino acids. The V and J ends lost 8 bases and 2 bases, in that order; junction bases with no gene match: 4. Germline CDR1 reads SGHTA; CDR2 reads FQGNSA. CDR3 sequence (DNA): TGTGCCAGCGGAGGCGGGGGGGCCTACAATGAGCAGTTCTTC. Translation gives CASGGGGAYNEQFF. Full variable domain (missing parts from reference TRBV7-2 and TRBJ2-1): GAGVSQSPSNKVTEKGKDVELRCDPISGHTALYWYRQSLGQGLEFLIYFQGNSAPDKSGLPSDRFSAERTGGSVSTLTIQRTQQEDSAVYLCASGGGGAYNEQFFGPGTRLTVL.

The J gene is TRBJ1-1, the V gene TRBV20-1; D gene unclear. The CDR3 runs to 11 residues. Germline V gene data show CDR1 as DFQATT and CDR2 as SNEGSKA (reference sequence). V lost 1 base and J lost 7, with 7 bases in between. CDR3 DNA: TGCAGTGCTAGAGTCCAGCATGAAGCTTTCTTT. It codes for CSARVQHEAFF.

The gene calls are TRBV20-1 and TRBJ1-5; D is undetermined. Germline-derived CDR1 and CDR2 are DFQATT and SNEGSKA (reference sequence). Deletions cut 5 bases from V and 4 bases from J, with 12 bases between. This CDR3 region has 13 residues. The CDR3, as DNA: TGCAGTGCTCCCGTAGAGGGAAATCAGCCCCAGCATTTT. This gives the protein CSAPVEGNQPQHF.

This clonotype was seen many times. The CDR3 spells CASSLPRGTSGGHPTDTQYF. The CDR3 DNA is TGCGCCAGCAGCCTCCCCAGGGGGACTAGCGGGGGGCACCCCACAGATACGCAGTATTTT. V is TRBV4-1 and J is TRBJ2-3; 15 bases map to TRBD2. V was clipped by 4 bases and J by 2 bases; unmatched bases: 13. Looked up from germline, CDR1 is MGHRA and CDR2 is YSYEKL. This CDR3 comprises 20 residues.

V is TRBV20-1 and J is TRBJ1-6; no firm D call. CDR3 length equals 13 residues. The V end lost 6 bases, the J end lost 5 bases, and 11 bases lay between the germline ends. The germline V gene has CDR1 DFQATT and CDR2 SNEGSKA (reference sequence). The CDR3 nucleotides are TGCAGTGCCTCCGGGTCCGATAATTCACCCCTCCACTTT. This encodes CSASGSDNSPLHF.

This clonotype showed up just a few times. CDR3 sequence reads: CASSLRKDSYTEAFF. The DNA for the CDR3 is TGTGCCAGCAGCTTAAGGAAGGACTCATACACTGAAGCTTTCTTT. The V call is TRBV11-1, the J call TRBJ1-1; D not resolved. From germline, CDR1 is SGHAT and CDR2 FQDESV (reference sequence). The CDR3 sequence is 15 residues long. Trimming took 2 bases from V and 3 from J, leaving 13 bases between them.

The chain links TRBV7-6 to TRBJ2-2; tentative D call: TRBD2 (6 bases). V was shortened by 2 bases and J by 1 base, with 14 bases between the two germline ends. Per the germline V gene, CDR1 is SGHVS and CDR2 is FNYEAQ. The CDR3 length is 17 residues. The CDR3 coding sequence is TGTGCCAGCAGCTTATCCCGACTAGAGCAGAACACCGGGGAGCTGTTTTTT. Protein: CASSLSRLEQNTGELFF.

This clonotype was detected a few times. DNA of the CDR3: TGTGCCAGCTCGGAGGGGGCTTTTATGATTGAGACCCAGTACTTC. Its protein product is CASSEGAFMIETQYF. The chain is built from TRBV7-9 and TRBJ2-5; D possibly corresponds to TRBD1 (7 bases). Trimming pared 8 bases from V and 5 bases from J, leaving 21 bases between. Germline values: CDR1 SEHNR, CDR2 FQNEAQ (reference sequence). This CDR3 spans 15 amino acids.

This clonotype has only a few counts. The chain carries TRBV20-1 and TRBJ2-3; TRBD2 is a possible D gene (6 bases). V lost 0 bases to trimming and J lost 5 bases, with 15 bases between them. There are 15 residues in the CDR3. Germline loops: CDR1 DFQATT, CDR2 SNEGSKA (reference sequence). The chain's CDR3 is CSARDRVAARDTQYF. CDR3 nucleotide sequence: TGCAGTGCTAGAGATCGAGTAGCGGCCCGAGATACGCAGTATTTT.